The 26 T cell receptor beta chains below were found in one sample sequenced in a study of blood T cell repertoires in COVID-19. The repertoire was sequenced with immunoSEQ multiplex PCR; TCRdb's copy has only in-frame clones and lacks some. The sample has 200,000 to 300,000 clones, more than 75% seen once. The specimen was PBMCs or T cells enriched from blood (not recorded which). Receptor source: a man aged 35 to 55 who had recovered from COVID-19.

This clone was seen a single time. The V and J genes are TRBV10-3 and TRBJ1-5, with D possibly TRBD1 on 5 matching bases. The CDR3 totals 15 residues. Trimming pared 0 bases from V and 1 base from J, leaving 7 bases between. CDR1 is ENHRY, CDR2 SYGVKD, per germline. The CDR3 nucleotides read TGTGCCATCAGTGAGTCAGGGGAAAGCAATCAGCCCCAGCATTTT. Protein sequence: CAISESGESNQPQHF.

The V gene is TRBV7-2, the J gene TRBJ2-7; 11 bases match TRBD1. The CDR3 runs to 15 residues. CDR1 and CDR2 (germline): SGHTA, FQGNSA. Trimming removed 5 bases from V and 3 bases from J; junction bases left unmatched: 6. CDR3 in DNA: TGTGCCAGCAGCGTCACCGGGACAGGGGGCTACGAGCAGTACTTC. Its translation is CASSVTGTGGYEQYF.

About this clone: The junction and the germline gene differ at one end; a read error may be behind it. The chain uses TRBV3-1 (or the pseudogene TRBV3-2) and TRBJ1-1; 12 nucleotides match TRBD1. The CDR3 is 17 amino acids. The V gene's germline CDR1 is LGHDT and CDR2 YNNKEL (reference sequence). For the CDR3, the DNA is TGTGCCAGCGGCCATCCCGGGACAGGGGGCTTGGACACTGAAGCTTTCTTT. Its translation is CASGHPGTGGLDTEAFF.

This chain joins TRBV7-2 and TRBJ2-2; D is uncertain. V gave up 0 bases and J gave up 4 bases, with 6 bases separating them. From germline, CDR1 is SGHTA and CDR2 FQGNSA. This CDR3 has 14 amino acids. The CDR3 is CASSLAPGTGELFF. Written as DNA, the CDR3 is TGTGCCAGCAGCTTAGCACCGGGCACCGGGGAGCTGTTTTTT.

The chain is built from TRBV3-1 (or the pseudogene TRBV3-2) and TRBJ2-3; D remains unclear. The CDR3 has 13 amino acids. V lost 4 bases, J lost 1 base, and 6 bases lay in between. Germline V gene sequence: CDR1 LGHDT, CDR2 YNNKEL (reference sequence). The CDR3 reads CASSRRGTDTQYF. CDR3 in DNA: TGTGCCAGCAGCCGACGGGGCACAGATACGCAGTATTTT.

This rearrangement joins TRBV27 to TRBJ1-1; D not resolved. CDR1 MNHEY and CDR2 SMNVEV come from the germline V gene (reference sequence). The CDR3 runs to 15 residues. V was cut by 8 bases and J by 1 base, with 17 bases left in between. CDR3 DNA sequence: TGTGCCAGCTGGAAAGGTGGAGAAGCGAACACTGAAGCTTTCTTT. Encoded protein: CASWKGGEANTEAFF.

The gene calls are TRBV5-6 and TRBJ2-5, with D perhaps TRBD2 (6 bases). Germline assignment: CDR1 SGHDT and CDR2 YYEEEE. The CDR3 has 15 residues. The V end was cut by 4 bases, the J end by 5 bases, with 18 bases between. The CDR3 region is CASSPPGEIGETQYF. The CDR3 DNA follows: TGTGCCAGCAGCCCCCCGGGGGAAATAGGTGAGACCCAGTACTTC.

This chain connects TRBV11-2 to TRBJ1-1, with D maybe TRBD1 (5 bases). Germline V lookup: CDR1 SGHAT, CDR2 FQNNGV. CDR3 length: 14 amino acids. V was clipped by 6 bases and J by 3 bases, with 14 bases between them. The CDR3 nucleotides are TGTGCCAGCAGTTCCGACCCGGGGGACACTGAAGCTTTCTTT. Protein product: CASSSDPGDTEAFF.

This sequence joins TRBV27 and TRBJ2-7; 7 nucleotides align to TRBD1. The CDR3 totals 13 residues. CDR1 is MNHEY and CDR2 is SMNVEV in the germline V gene (reference sequence). Losses at the gene ends were 6 bases for V and 6 bases for J; bases not matched to a gene: 8. The CDR3 loop is CASSRQGVREQYF. The CDR3 nucleotides read TGTGCCAGCAGCCGACAGGGTGTACGCGAGCAGTACTTC.

This CDR3 reads CASSDAGGNQPQHF. The CDR3 nucleotides are TGTGCCAGCAGTGATGCAGGGGGCAATCAGCCCCAGCATTTT. V and J are TRBV6-1 and TRBJ1-5, with D perhaps matching TRBD1 (6 bases). V shed 3 bases and J shed 2 bases, with 8 bases lying between them. Germline V CDR1 and CDR2: MNHNS, SASEGT. The CDR3 has 14 residues.

This rearrangement joins TRBV5-1 to TRBJ2-2; possibly TRBD2 for D (6 bases). CDR1 and CDR2 from the germline V gene are SGHRS and YFSETQ. There are 13 residues in the CDR3. Trimming pared 4 bases from V and 5 bases from J, leaving 9 bases between. The CDR3 reads CASSGRGTGELFF. CDR3 in DNA: TGCGCCAGCAGCGGACGGGGGACCGGGGAGCTGTTTTTT.

The J gene is TRBJ2-1, the V gene TRBV9, with 7 bases identical to TRBD2. The CDR3 spans 16 residues. With 3 bases clipped from V and 7 bases from J, the junction kept 13 bases outside the gene matches. Germline V gene data show CDR1 as SGDLS and CDR2 as YYNGEE. This CDR3 is CASSAEGGSGLNEQFF. In DNA, the CDR3 is TGTGCCAGCAGCGCCGAGGGCGGGAGCGGGTTGAATGAGCAGTTCTTC.

The genes are TRBV6-6 and TRBJ2-1; a possible D gene is TRBD2 (5 bases). The germline gives CDR1 MNHNY, CDR2 SVGAGI (reference sequence). CDR3 size: 15 residues. V was clipped by 6 bases and J by 5 bases, with 17 bases between them. CDR3 residues: CASRFRTQTNNEQFF. CDR3 nucleotide sequence: TGTGCCAGCAGGTTCCGGACTCAAACCAACAATGAGCAGTTCTTC.

The chain links TRBV7-8 to TRBJ2-1, with TRBD2 identical over 10 bases. The germline CDR1 and CDR2 sequences are SGHVS and FQNEAQ. This CDR3 has 15 residues. V was clipped by 8 bases and J by 5 bases; unmatched bases: 9. The CDR3 sequence is CASVFLAGGNNEQFF. The CDR3 bases are TGTGCCAGCGTCTTTTTAGCGGGGGGCAACAATGAGCAGTTCTTC. Filled out from reference TRBV7-8 and TRBJ2-1, the complete variable domain reads GAGVSQSPRYKVAKRGQDVALRCDPISGHVSLFWYQQALGQGPEFLTYFQNEAQLDKSGLPSDRFFAERPEGSVSTLKIQRTQQEDSAVYLCASVFLAGGNNEQFFGPGTRLTVL.

The rearrangement joins TRBV19 to TRBJ2-7, with 7 bases aligning to TRBD1. Germline CDR1 is LNHDA and CDR2 is SQIVND (reference sequence). Unmatched junction bases numbered 6, after V lost 3 bases and J lost 4 bases. This CDR3 has 14 residues. The DNA for the CDR3 is TGTGCCAGTAGTATCAAGGGACAGAGTTACGAGCAGTACTTC. This sequence encodes CASSIKGQSYEQYF.

V and J are TRBV19 and TRBJ1-2; perhaps TRBD1 as D (6 bases). The CDR3 runs 15 residues. Trimming shortened V by 5 bases and J by 2 bases, and 15 bases separated the two germline ends. Germline-derived CDR1 and CDR2 are LNHDA and SQIVND (reference sequence). CDR3 region: CASSWGRGNNYGYTF. The CDR3 nucleotides read TGTGCCAGTAGTTGGGGAAGGGGGAACAACTATGGCTACACCTTC.

The genes are TRBV7-6 and TRBJ1-4; 10 bases agree with TRBD1. The CDR3 consists of 16 residues. Germline CDR1 reads SGHVS; CDR2 reads FNYEAQ. J lost 1 base, V lost 3 bases, and 2 bases had no gene match. CDR3: CASSFDRGRTNEKLFF. Written as DNA, the CDR3 is TGTGCCAGCAGCTTTGACAGGGGGCGAACTAATGAAAAACTGTTTTTT.

As to this clone: Other DNA sequences of this sample code for an identical CDR3. J is TRBJ2-1 and V is TRBV5-1; TRBD1 is a possible D gene (5 bases). Germline V gene lookup returns CDR1 SGHRS and CDR2 YFSETQ. Trimming took 0 bases from V and 8 from J, leaving 9 bases between them. CDR3 length: 13 residues. CDR3 protein: CASSLGQGDEQFF. The CDR3 region has the DNA TGCGCCAGCAGCTTGGGGCAGGGCGATGAGCAGTTCTTC. Full variable domain (outside the CDR3, taken from reference TRBV5-1 and TRBJ2-1): KAGVTQTPRYLIKTRGQQVTLSCSPISGHRSVSWYQQTPGQGLQFLFEYFSETQRNKGNFPGRFSGRQFSNSRSEMNVSTLELGDSALYLCASSLGQGDEQFFGPGTRLTVL.

For the CDR3, the DNA is TGCGCCAGCAGCCAACATACTAGCGGGGGAGACACAGATACGCAGTATTTT. This codes for CASSQHTSGGDTDTQYF. This sequence joins TRBV4-1 and TRBJ2-3, with 11 bases aligning to TRBD2. This CDR3 spans 17 amino acids. V trimming: 2 bases; J trimming: 2 bases; junction bases outside the gene matches: 6. Looked up from germline, CDR1 is MGHRA and CDR2 is YSYEKL.

The chain couples TRBV12-3 or TRBV12-4 to TRBJ1-4; D gene unclear. V was trimmed by 6 bases and J by 6 bases, leaving 8 bases between them. The CDR3 totals 12 residues. CDR3 region: CASRRHDEKLFF. The CDR3 coding sequence is TGTGCCAGCAGGAGACACGATGAAAAACTGTTTTTT.

The rearrangement links TRBV6-5 to TRBJ2-7; D gene uncertain. Trimming took 6 bases from V and 3 from J, leaving 12 bases between them. The CDR3 has 13 residues. Germline V CDR1 and CDR2: MNHEY, SVGAGI. The chain's CDR3 is CASSRPTVYEQYF. DNA of the CDR3: TGTGCCAGCAGCCGACCGACTGTCTACGAGCAGTACTTC.

This rearrangement joins TRBV21-1 to TRBJ2-7; the listed D gene, TRBD2, was not tested against the DNA. TRBV21-1 is described as a pseudogene. This CDR3 comprises 14 residues. CDR3 residues: CASSTGSAEYEQYF. In nucleotides, the CDR3 is TGTGCCAGCAGCACGGGGTCGGCCGAGTACGAGCAGTACTTC.

This chain links TRBV4-1 with TRBJ1-2, with a tentative D call TRBD1 (5 bases). This CDR3 has 15 amino acids. The germline CDR1 and CDR2 sequences are MGHRA and YSYEKL. V was pared by 0 bases and J by 4 bases, with 12 bases between. The CDR3 protein is CASSQDGGGGYGYTF. The CDR3 DNA reads TGCGCCAGCAGCCAAGATGGGGGAGGAGGCTATGGCTACACCTTC.

This chain uses TRBV19 with TRBJ1-4; TRBD1 aligns across 10 bases. After removal of 4 bases from V and 10 bases from J, the junction contained 6 bases not matched to a gene. The CDR3 length is 14 residues. CDR1 LNHDA and CDR2 SQIVND come from the germline V gene (reference sequence). CDR3 region: CASSKGQGGGKLFF. The CDR3 DNA follows: TGTGCCAGTAGTAAAGGACAGGGGGGTGGAAAACTGTTTTTT.

The chain is built from TRBV7-9 and TRBJ1-1, with D hard to call. V was trimmed by 1 base and J by 5 bases, leaving 17 bases between them. The CDR3 consists of 16 residues. The V gene's germline CDR1 is SEHNR and CDR2 FQNEAQ (reference sequence). The CDR3 sequence is CASSLEFTSGGTEAFF. CDR3 sequence (DNA): TGTGCCAGCAGCTTAGAGTTCACTTCGGGAGGGACTGAAGCTTTCTTT.

The V gene is TRBV5-6, the J gene TRBJ2-7; D unclear. Trimming took 4 bases from V and 6 from J, leaving 14 bases between them. Germline-derived CDR1 and CDR2 are SGHDT and YYEEEE. This CDR3 comprises 13 residues. The CDR3 DNA is TGTGCCAGCAGCCGTCGAGTTGGTGCCGAGCAGTACTTC. Encoded protein: CASSRRVGAEQYF.